This is a list of T cell receptor beta chains from one sample in a study of blood T cell repertoires in COVID-19. Data came from immunoSEQ multiplex PCR; TCRdb stores just in-frame clones and leaves some out. Of 90,000 to 120,000 clones detected, around 90% appear once; the ten largest clones hold less than 2.5%. Input material: peripheral blood. All receptors derive from a human donor in a cohort sampled during active COVID-19. CDR3s include the opening cysteine and the closing phenylalanine or tryptophan. The D gene is left open where the match is weak. Expanded clones get a size class; other rows say once, few or many, or leave the size out.

V	D	J	size	DNA	CDR3
TRBV19	NA	TRBJ1-5	NA	TGTGCCAGTACCCACCCCCAGGGGCACCAGCCCCAGCATTTT	CASTHPQGHQPQHF
TRBV3-1/TRBV3-2	NA	TRBJ2-1	NA	TGTGCCAGCAGCCACCCGCGGGGGCGGTCCTACAATGAGCAGTTCTTC	CASSHPRGRSYNEQFF
TRBV9	NA	TRBJ1-2	NA	TGTGCCAGCAGCGTAGAGCCAGGGATCCGAGGCTACACCTTC	CASSVEPGIRGYTF
TRBV6-5	TRBD1	TRBJ2-2	NA	TGTGCCAGTCGGGACAGGGGTAACACCGGGGAGCTGTTTTTT	CASRDRGNTGELFF
TRBV7-3	TRBD1	TRBJ1-1	NA	TGTGCCAGCAGCCCCCAGGGGGTGTCCACTGAAGCTTTCTTT	CASSPQGVSTEAFF
TRBV11-3	NA	TRBJ1-1	NA	TGTGCCAGCAGCTTAGATGGGCAGGCGGAAGCTTTCTTT	CASSLDGQAEAFF
TRBV9	TRBD1	TRBJ1-1	once	TGTGCCAGCAGCGCCGTCCCGGGACAGGGTTTGGGAGCTTTCTTT	CASSAVPGQGLGAFF
TRBV5-1	NA	TRBJ1-1	NA	TGCGCCAGCAGCTCCGGTGAACAAATGACAGGAAAAGCTTTCTTT	CASSSGEQMTGKAFF
TRBV9	TRBD1	TRBJ2-2	once	TGTGCCAGCAGCCGTGAGACAGGGTATCCCGGGGAGCTGTTTTTT	CASSRETGYPGELFF
TRBV28	NA	TRBJ1-4	NA	TGTGCCAGCAGTTTATTGAGGGTAGAAAAACTGTTTTTT	CASSLLRVEKLFF
TRBV3-1/TRBV3-2	NA	TRBJ2-2	NA	TGTGCCAGCAGCCAAGATCTAGGGGTCACCGGGGAGCTGTTTTTT	CASSQDLGVTGELFF
TRBV29-1	TRBD2	TRBJ2-3	NA	TGCAGCGTCCCGGTGGGGGGGAATACGCAGTATTTT	CSVPVGGNTQYF
TRBV28	NA	TRBJ1-1	NA	TGTGCCAGCAGTCAAGGAGGCCGACACCTTCGTGCTTTCTTT	CASSQGGRHLRAFF
TRBV19	NA	TRBJ1-1	NA	TGTGCCAGTAGTACCCTCGGACTTGAAGCTTTCTTT	CASSTLGLEAFF
TRBV19	TRBD1	TRBJ1-2	few	TGTGCCAGTAGTCCTGGGACAGGGACATATGGCTACACCTTC	CASSPGTGTYGYTF
TRBV10-2	NA	TRBJ1-1	NA	TGCGCCAGCAGTGAAAAGCAGGGCGTGGGGAACACTGAAGCTTTCTTT	CASSEKQGVGNTEAFF
TRBV9	NA	TRBJ2-3	NA	TGTGCCAGCAGCGCCCCAGGGTCCATCACAGATACGCAGTATTTT	CASSAPGSITDTQYF
TRBV2	TRBD1	TRBJ2-1	NA	TGTGCCAGCAGGGACAGGGGGCCGCTCAATGAGCAGTTCTTC	CASRDRGPLNEQFF
TRBV28	TRBD1	TRBJ2-2	NA	TGTGCCAGCAGGCCACAGGGGTTTGCCGGGGAGCTGTTTTTT	CASRPQGFAGELFF
TRBV7-3	TRBD2	TRBJ2-1	NA	TGTGCCAGCAGCTTACGGGGGGAAATATGGATCTTC	CASSLRGEIWIF
TRBV28	TRBD1	TRBJ1-2	NA	TGTGCCAGCAGCCCGGGACAGGGGGCTGGCTACACCTTC	CASSPGQGAGYTF
TRBV5-1	NA	TRBJ2-3	NA	TGCGCCAGCAGCTTGGTTGGCGCAGGTAGGACAGATACGCAGTATTTT	CASSLVGAGRTDTQYF
TRBV28	NA	TRBJ1-6	NA	TGTGCCAGCAGTGACGGACAAGGTTGGGGTTCACCCCTCCACTTT	CASSDGQGWGSPLHF
TRBV19	TRBD1	TRBJ2-3	NA	TGTGCCAGTAAACGGACAGGGGGCGCCTCCGGCGTTGATACGCAGTATTTT	CASKRTGGASGVDTQYF
TRBV5-6	TRBD2	TRBJ2-1	NA	TGTGCCAGCAGCCTAGGGACTAGCGGGGAGAATGAGCAGTTCTTC	CASSLGTSGENEQFF
TRBV7-3	TRBD2	TRBJ2-1	few	TGTGCCAGCAGCTTAGCGGGAGGACTCTCCTACAATGAGCAGTTCTTC	CASSLAGGLSYNEQFF
TRBV29-1	TRBD1	TRBJ2-7	NA	TGCAGCGTGCTCTCCCTTGGACAGGGGGACCCTCGAGAGCAGTACTTC	CSVLSLGQGDPREQYF
TRBV29-1	NA	TRBJ2-1	NA	TGCAGCGTTGAAGGCTATAAGGGGTCCTACAATGAGCAGTTCTTC	CSVEGYKGSYNEQFF
TRBV2	NA	TRBJ1-3	NA	TGTGCCAGCGACCGCGACGGGTCTGGAAACACCATATATTTT	CASDRDGSGNTIYF
TRBV6-6	TRBD2	TRBJ2-1	once	TGTGCCAGCGGCCCAGGACTAGTCGGCAATGAGCAGTTCTTC	CASGPGLVGNEQFF
TRBV6-1	NA	TRBJ1-2	NA	TGTGCCAGCAGTGAAGCGCAAGGAGGCAACTATGGCTACACCTTC	CASSEAQGGNYGYTF